Given below is one T cell receptor (beta chain) in context. Its target is unknown. Naive CD8 cells, CD45RO-negative and positively selected for CCR7, excluded terminally differentiated effector memory CD45RA+ cells. TCRdb's table, derived via immunoSEQ multiplex PCR, lists solely in-frame clones and lacks some. The sample has about 2 million clones, about 95% seen once. The record originates from a study of shared clonotypes between healthy human individuals. Study observations and caveats: With few donors, the genetic and exposure-history diversity represented was limited.

Trimming pared 7 bases from V and 0 bases from J, leaving 19 bases between. Germline V gives CDR1 SGHVS, CDR2 FNYEAQ. There are 16 residues in the CDR3. The chain recombines TRBV7-6 with TRBJ2-7; TRBD2 might be the D (6 bases). The clonotype was recovered from a man aged 18 to 35 in good health. Sample: naive CD8+ T cells sorted from blood. CDR3 sequence (DNA): TGTGCCAGCACCCCGGGCGGCGGGACCCTCTCCTACGAGCAGTACTTC. Its protein product is CASTPGGGTLSYEQYF.